One sample yielded the 14 T cell receptor beta chains listed below, sequenced in a study of cytomegalovirus exposure and HLA in healthy donors. PCR involved 60 Vbeta and 13 Jbeta primers. Generated by immunoSEQ multiplex PCR, the TCRdb table keeps only in-frame clones and is missing some. The table lists approximately 100,000 clones, around 81% of them singletons, with roughly 2% in the top ten. Sequencing was performed on PBMCs. These receptors were obtained from a young woman in good health and CMV-seronegative.

In this sample, this clone turned up once. This sequence joins TRBV28 and TRBJ2-7; TRBD2 agrees at 12 bases. CDR3 length equals 13 residues. In germline, CDR1 is MDHEN, CDR2 SYDVKM. V dropped 10 bases and J dropped 4; count of bases not matched to a gene: 5. CDR3 sequence reads: CATRLAGEYEQYF. The CDR3 nucleotides read TGTGCCACCAGACTAGCGGGAGAATACGAGCAGTACTTC.

The chain employs TRBV20-1 and TRBJ1-1, with D unresolved. The CDR3 is 11 amino acids. The germline V and J ends were trimmed by 2 bases and 8 bases, with 9 bases remaining between them. The germline V gene has CDR1 DFQATT and CDR2 SNEGSKA (reference sequence). The CDR3 loop reads CSARISGEAFF. The DNA for the CDR3 is TGCAGTGCTAGAATCTCCGGGGAAGCTTTCTTT.

This chain joins TRBV28 and TRBJ1-5; no clear D gene. CDR1 MDHEN and CDR2 SYDVKM come from the germline V gene. V lost 4 bases and J 7 bases, leaving 8 bases between the germline ends. CDR3 size: 12 residues. CDR3: CASSSIRQPQHF. The CDR3 region has the DNA TGTGCCAGCAGTTCGATCAGGCAGCCCCAGCATTTT.

V and J are TRBV18 and TRBJ2-1, with 10 positions matching TRBD2. The CDR3 is 17 residues long. The germline V gene encodes CDR1 KGHSH and CDR2 LQKENI. V gave up 2 bases and J gave up 1 base; unmatched junction bases: 5. The CDR3 is CASSPGGTSASYNEQFF. In nucleotides, the CDR3 is TGTGCCAGCTCACCAGGGGGGACTAGCGCTTCCTACAATGAGCAGTTCTTC.

The CDR3 coding sequence is TGTGCCAGTAGCGCCCGGGGACTAGCCTACACCGGGGAGCTGTTTTTT. Its translation is CASSARGLAYTGELFF. This chain uses TRBV19 with TRBJ2-2; 9 positions agree with TRBD2. Germline V gene sequence: CDR1 LNHDA, CDR2 SQIVND (reference sequence). There are 16 residues in the CDR3. V shed 6 bases, J shed 3 bases, and the junction held 8 bases outside the gene matches.

In its sample, this clone was seen a few times. The V call is TRBV6-5, the J call TRBJ1-5; D is uncertain. V gave up 5 bases and J gave up 0 bases, with 11 bases separating them. This CDR3 is 15 amino acids long. The V gene's germline CDR1 is MNHEY and CDR2 SVGAGI. CDR3 sequence (DNA): TGTGCCAGCAGTCGAGGAGGAAATAGCAATCAGCCCCAGCATTTT. This encodes CASSRGGNSNQPQHF.

This chain joins TRBV27 and TRBJ2-7; the match to TRBD2 covers 8 bases. Germline lookup yields CDR1 MNHEY and CDR2 SMNVEV (reference sequence). V was pared by 5 bases and J by 3 bases, with 9 bases of the junction left unmatched. The CDR3 extends over 15 amino acids. As DNA, the CDR3 is TGTGCCAGCAGTCCCGGGACTAGGGCCTTCTACGAGCAGTACTTC. It yields the protein CASSPGTRAFYEQYF.

The chain links TRBV28 to TRBJ2-7; D not resolved. The V gene's germline CDR1 is MDHEN and CDR2 SYDVKM. V was cut by 5 bases and J by 6 bases, with 14 bases left in between. CDR3 length: 13 amino acids. CDR3 nucleotide sequence: TGTGCCAGCAGTCCCCCCCAGACTCGCGAGCAGTACTTC. This encodes CASSPPQTREQYF.

The V and J genes are TRBV5-6 and TRBJ2-1; D unresolved. CDR1 and CDR2 (germline): SGHDT, YYEEEE. V lost 1 base and J lost 3, with 8 bases in between. The CDR3 is 14 residues long. DNA for the CDR3: TGTGCCAGCAGCTTGCTCGTCGTCTACAATGAGCAGTTCTTC. This sequence encodes CASSLLVVYNEQFF.

CDR3 loop: CASSSPPSGSLLRGNEQFF. The CDR3 region has the DNA TGTGCCAGCAGCTCCCCCCCATCGGGCAGTTTATTGCGGGGCAATGAGCAGTTCTTC. V usage is TRBV9 and J usage is TRBJ2-1, with D perhaps matching TRBD2 (6 bases). Looked up from germline, CDR1 is SGDLS and CDR2 is YYNGEE. The CDR3 extends over 19 amino acids. The V gene lost 4 bases and the J gene lost 6 bases, with 29 bases spanning the gap. The full variable domain, with the rest looked up from reference TRBV9 and TRBJ2-1, is DSGVTQTPKHLITATGQRVTLRCSPRSGDLSVYWYQQSLDQGLQFLIQYYNGEERAKGNILERFSAQQFPDLHSELNLSSLELGDSALYFCASSSPPSGSLLRGNEQFFGPGTRLTVL.

The J gene is TRBJ2-1, the V gene TRBV27, with D perhaps matching TRBD2 (5 bases). CDR1 and CDR2 from the germline V gene are MNHEY and SMNVEV (reference sequence). V was trimmed by 6 bases and J by 4 bases, leaving 16 bases between them. The CDR3 is 15 residues long. This chain's CDR3 is CASRRTPSEYNEQFF. Here the CDR3 DNA reads TGTGCCAGCAGACGGACTCCTTCAGAATACAATGAGCAGTTCTTC.

This chain uses TRBV7-9 with TRBJ2-1; 13 bases map to TRBD2. The CDR3 is 17 residues long. CDR1 is SEHNR, CDR2 FQNEAQ, per germline (reference sequence). V lost 5 bases to trimming and J lost 0 bases; unmatched junction nucleotides: 4. CDR3 loop: CASSQGTSGNSYNEQFF. The CDR3 DNA reads as TGTGCCAGCAGCCAAGGGACTAGCGGGAACTCCTACAATGAGCAGTTCTTC.

The CDR3 sequence: CASSIDGAGVGEQYF. In DNA form, the CDR3 reads TGTGCCAGTAGTATAGATGGAGCGGGAGTGGGAGAGCAGTACTTC. The genes are TRBV19 and TRBJ2-5; 8 bases map to TRBD2. CDR3 size: 15 residues. The V gene end was trimmed by 0 bases and the J gene end by 11 bases; junction bases not matched to a gene: 11. Germline loops: CDR1 LNHDA, CDR2 SQIVND (reference sequence). Drawing the rest from reference TRBV19 and TRBJ2-5, the complete variable domain is DGGITQSPKYLFRKEGQNVTLSCEQNLNHDAMYWYRQDPGQGLRLIYYSQIVNDFQKGDIAEGYSVSREKKESFPLTVTSAQKNPTAFYLCASSIDGAGVGEQYFGPGTRLLVL.

V gene TRBV4-1 combines with J gene TRBJ2-3; D may be TRBD1 (6 bases). CDR3 length equals 17 residues. Germline lookup yields CDR1 MGHRA and CDR2 YSYEKL. V lost 0 bases to trimming and J lost 1 base, with 14 bases between them. In nucleotides, the CDR3 is TGCGCCAGCAGCCAAGACCCCAGGGGCAGTCGCACAGATACGCAGTATTTT. Its translation is CASSQDPRGSRTDTQYF.